One sample yielded the 21 T cell receptor beta chains listed below, sequenced in a study of blood T cell repertoires in COVID-19 (TCRdb year 2020). Library preparation employed the immunoSEQ multiplex PCR assay. TCRdb provides this immuneACCESS table in a form limited to in-frame rearrangements. Some clones are lacking; in checked studies, under half of them reflect an unresolved V gene, and why the rest are absent is not known. The sample profile shows 350,000 to 400,000 clones; around 92% of them were found once. Jointly, the top ten make up around 3% of the sample. Sequencing input: peripheral blood. These receptors were taken from a woman aged 25 to 39 with COVID-19, enrolled during active disease.

This clone is a singleton in its sample. This chain links TRBV18 with TRBJ1-6, with TRBD1 as a possible D gene (6 bases). Germline V gives CDR1 KGHSH, CDR2 LQKENI. There are 16 residues in the CDR3. The V and J ends lost 3 bases and 10 bases respectively, with 19 bases between them. The CDR3 sequence: CASSPGYIRGESPLHF. The DNA for the CDR3 is TGTGCCAGCTCACCCGGGTATATCAGGGGCGAGTCACCCCTCCACTTT. Together with reference TRBV18 and TRBJ1-6, the CDR3 gives the full variable domain: NAGVMQNPRHLVRRRGQEARLRCSPMKGHSHVYWYRQLPEEGLKFMVYLQKENIIDESGMPKERFSAEFPKEGPSILRIQQVVRGDSAAYFCASSPGYIRGESPLHFGNGTRLTVT.

The chain uses TRBV21-1 and TRBJ2-7; the tabulated D call, TRBD2, remains unverified against the DNA. TRBV21-1 is reported as a pseudogene. The CDR3 spans 18 residues. DNA for the CDR3: TGTGCCAGCAGCCACCCCGGGACTAGCGGGAGTGGGGCCTACGAGCAGTACGTC. It codes for CASSHPGTSGSGAYEQYV.

This chain connects TRBV7-2 to TRBJ1-1; 10 nucleotides align to TRBD1. V gave up 6 bases and J gave up 0 bases; unmatched junction bases: 4. The germline V gene encodes CDR1 SGHTA and CDR2 FQGNSA. The CDR3 spans 15 residues. The CDR3 loop is CASRMTGGVNTEAFF. The CDR3 DNA sequence: TGTGCCAGCAGGATGACAGGGGGCGTGAACACTGAAGCTTTCTTT.

The chain has TRBV6-5 and TRBJ2-1, with a weak D call TRBD1 (6 bases). This CDR3 is built from 13 residues. Germline CDR1 reads MNHEY; CDR2 reads SVGAGI. Trimming took off 0 bases at V and 7 bases at J, with 7 bases between the two ends. CDR3 residues: CASSYSRGNEQFF. The CDR3 region has the DNA TGTGCCAGCAGTTACTCGAGGGGGAATGAGCAGTTCTTC.

The CDR3 loop reads CSAINQETQYF. The CDR3 bases are TGCAGTGCTATAAACCAAGAGACCCAGTACTTC. The chain carries TRBV20-1 and TRBJ2-5; unclear D gene. Germline V gene data show CDR1 as DFQATT and CDR2 as SNEGSKA (reference sequence). The germline V and J ends were trimmed by 4 bases and 0 bases, with 3 bases remaining between them. This CDR3 spans 11 amino acids.

This chain links TRBV5-1 with TRBJ1-3; no clear D. Between the trimmed V and J ends, which lost 0 bases and 4 bases, there was a span of 8 bases. The CDR3 loop spans 14 amino acids. CDR1 and CDR2 from the germline V gene are SGHRS and YFSETQ. CDR3 nucleotide sequence: TGCGCCAGCAGCTTGGCCACAGCCGGAAACACCATATATTTT. It is translated as CASSLATAGNTIYF.

V and J are TRBV19 and TRBJ1-2; no clear D gene. Germline CDR1 is LNHDA and CDR2 is SQIVND (reference sequence). Trimming took 4 bases from V and 8 from J, leaving 17 bases between them. The CDR3 has 14 residues. CDR3 region: CASSSPEKSGGYTF. CDR3 nucleotides: TGTGCCAGTAGTAGCCCCGAGAAGAGCGGAGGCTACACCTTC. Supplemented by reference TRBV19 and TRBJ1-2, the full variable domain reads DGGITQSPKYLFRKEGQNVTLSCEQNLNHDAMYWYRQDPGQGLRLIYYSQIVNDFQKGDIAEGYSVSREKKESFPLTVTSAQKNPTAFYLCASSSPEKSGGYTFGSGTRLTVV.

This clone was recorded only once. This sequence joins TRBV5-8 and TRBJ2-1; weak D call: TRBD1 (6 bases). CDR3 length equals 14 residues. From germline, CDR1 is SGHTS and CDR2 YDEGEE. Trimming stripped 4 bases from V and 8 bases from J, with 16 bases between. The CDR3 loop reads CASSPQGWADEQFF. DNA of the CDR3: TGTGCCAGCAGCCCCCAGGGGTGGGCCGATGAGCAGTTCTTC.

This chain links TRBV7-2 with TRBJ2-7; a possible D gene is TRBD1 (6 bases). CDR1 is SGHTA and CDR2 is FQGNSA in the germline V gene. The CDR3 totals 14 residues. Trimming removed 5 bases at V and 2 bases at J, with 13 bases between. CDR3 coding DNA: TGTGCCAGCAGCACCCGGGACACAGCCTACGAGCAGTACTTC. Translating it yields CASSTRDTAYEQYF.

In its sample, this clone was seen once. The chain joins TRBV30 to TRBJ2-1, with 15 bases fitting TRBD2. Losses at the gene ends were 0 bases for V and 3 bases for J; bases not matched to a gene: 9. Per germline, CDR1 GTSNPN and CDR2 SVGIG (reference sequence). The CDR3 consists of 19 residues. CDR3 nucleotides: TGTGCCTGGAGTGTACATAGGACTAGCGGGAGGGCGGTCTACAATGAGCAGTTCTTC. The encoded protein is CAWSVHRTSGRAVYNEQFF.

This rearrangement joins TRBV10-3 to TRBJ1-1; D may be TRBD1 (5 bases). The CDR3 covers 15 residues. Trimming stripped 6 bases from V and 6 bases from J, with 20 bases between. CDR1 is ENHRY and CDR2 is SYGVKD in the germline V gene. The CDR3 spells CAIRVAGGDEAEAFF. In DNA, the CDR3 is TGTGCCATCAGGGTTGCGGGGGGGGATGAGGCTGAAGCTTTCTTT.

The chain recombines TRBV2 with TRBJ2-7; 7 bases line up with TRBD1. After removal of 4 bases from V and 4 bases from J, the junction contained 4 bases not matched to a gene. The germline V gene encodes CDR1 SNHLY and CDR2 FYNNEI. This CDR3 is built from 13 residues. The CDR3 sequence is CASSVGTEYEQYV. CDR3 nucleotide sequence: TGTGCCAGCAGTGTCGGGACAGAGTACGAGCAGTACGTC.

The V call is TRBV5-1, the J call TRBJ2-5, with D tentatively TRBD1 (5 bases). The V gene lost 6 bases and the J gene lost 5 bases, with 20 bases spanning the gap. This CDR3 spans 15 amino acids. The germline gives CDR1 SGHRS, CDR2 YFSETQ. The CDR3 nucleotides read TGCGCCAGCACATCAACAGGTTATATGAGGGAGACCCAGTACTTC. Its translation: CASTSTGYMRETQYF.

This chain uses TRBV6-6 with TRBJ2-3, with D perhaps TRBD2 (7 bases). Germline V gene sequence: CDR1 MNHNY, CDR2 SVGAGI (reference sequence). CDR3 length equals 16 residues. The V end was cut by 1 base, the J end by 4 bases, with 15 bases between. CDR3 protein: CASSYWGGAGSDTQYF. The CDR3 DNA reads as TGTGCCAGCAGTTACTGGGGGGGGGCAGGGTCAGATACGCAGTATTTT.

The chain has TRBV27 and TRBJ2-1; 10 bases align to TRBD2. Unmatched junction bases numbered 6, after V lost 5 bases and J lost 5 bases. The CDR3 has 15 residues. The germline V gene has CDR1 MNHEY and CDR2 SMNVEV (reference sequence). CDR3 sequence: CASSPKRGGHNEQFF. CDR3 nucleotide sequence: TGTGCCAGCAGTCCGAAGCGGGGGGGACACAATGAGCAGTTCTTC.

The CDR3 loop is CASSPDWRPGGWDYGYTF. Written as DNA, the CDR3 is TGTGCCAGCAGCCCCGACTGGCGGCCCGGGGGTTGGGACTATGGCTACACCTTC. The rearrangement uses TRBV4-2 and TRBJ1-2; tentative D call: TRBD1 (5 bases). CDR1 and CDR2 from the germline V gene are LGHNA and YNFKEQ. The CDR3 is made up of 18 amino acids. V was clipped by 4 bases and J by 3 bases, with 24 bases between them.

Only one count was recorded for this clone. The chain is built from TRBV15 and TRBJ1-2; the match to TRBD1 covers 12 bases. CDR3 length: 15 residues. Germline V lookup: CDR1 LNHNV, CDR2 YYDKDF (reference sequence). Trimming cost V 4 bases and J 10 bases; bases outside gene matches: 10. CDR3 in DNA: TGTGCCACCAGCACCCAGCGGGGACAGGGGGCAGACTACACCTTC. Its translation: CATSTQRGQGADYTF. The full variable domain, with the rest looked up from reference TRBV15 and TRBJ1-2, is DAMVIQNPRYQVTQFGKPVTLSCSQTLNHNVMYWYQQKSSQAPKLLFHYYDKDFNNEADTPDNFQSRRPNTSFCFLDIRSPGLGDTAMYLCATSTQRGQGADYTFGSGTRLTVV.

This clone was detected once. The gene calls are TRBV3-1 (or the pseudogene TRBV3-2) and TRBJ1-2; 8 positions agree with TRBD1. The V and J ends lost 5 bases and 5 bases, in that order; junction bases with no gene match: 7. Per germline, CDR1 LGHDT and CDR2 YNNKEL (reference sequence). The CDR3 totals 14 residues. The CDR3, as DNA: TGTGCCAGCAGCGGTCGGGACAGGATATATGGCTACACCTTC. Amino acids: CASSGRDRIYGYTF.

The chain links TRBV6-2 or TRBV6-3 to TRBJ2-1; weak D call: TRBD1 (7 bases). Trimming took off 5 bases at V and 3 bases at J, with 29 bases between the two ends. In germline, CDR1 is MNHEY, CDR2 SVGEGT. The CDR3 extends over 20 amino acids. In nucleotides, the CDR3 is TGTGCCAGCAGTAGTTACGCGACGCGACGGGAGCCAGGGGGCTACAATGAGCAGTTCTTC. Translated: CASSSYATRREPGGYNEQFF.

The chain recombines TRBV3-1 (or the pseudogene TRBV3-2) with TRBJ2-1; 9 nucleotides align to TRBD2. Germline V gene lookup returns CDR1 LGHDT and CDR2 YNNKEL (reference sequence). V gave up 1 base and J gave up 9 bases; unmatched junction bases: 10. CDR3 length: 16 amino acids. The CDR3 DNA is TGTGCCAGCAGCCAAGCGAGGCGGGGGGGCCATTTTGAGCAGTTCTTC. This sequence encodes CASSQARRGGHFEQFF.

The chain links TRBV24-1 to TRBJ2-7; TRBD1 might be the D (6 bases). V was pared by 8 bases and J by 2 bases, with 18 bases between. The germline V gene has CDR1 KGHDR and CDR2 SFDVKD. This CDR3 comprises 15 residues. The CDR3, as DNA: TGTGCCACCAACTCCCCCAGGGGAGATCCCTACGAGCAGTACGTC. This gives the protein CATNSPRGDPYEQYV.